This T cell receptor beta chain emerged from a study of OX40 agonist ivuxolimab in advanced cancers. TCRdb's table, derived via immunoSEQ multiplex PCR, lists solely in-frame clones and lacks some. The sample yields 70,000 to 85,000 clones, about 94% seen once. This CDR3 region has 13 residues. Trimming took off 0 bases at V and 6 bases at J, with 9 bases between the two ends. Germline V CDR1 and CDR2: SGHNT, YYREEE (reference sequence). The receptor comes from an adult with an advanced solid tumor such as melanoma, head and neck, liver or kidney cancer. The source was CD4+ or CD8+ T cells sorted from blood, collected in a trial of the OX40 agonist ivuxolimab. The chain is built from TRBV5-4 and TRBJ1-1; D might be TRBD1 (5 bases). CDR3 in DNA: TGTGCCAGCAGCTTGGTTGGGGGTTCTGAAGCTTTCTTT. Translation: CASSLVGGSEAFF.